A single TCR beta chain is shown here with its context. The read comes to an end 3 residues before the CDR3 does, leaving the germline J gene to fill in the end. TCR beta CDR3 amplified by multiplex PCR from roughly 1,300 ng genomic DNA. This table comes from immunoSEQ multiplex PCR, and its TCRdb copy is limited to in-frame clones, with some not included. This sample's table has 30,000 to 35,000 clones. All donors had a single incident cervical HPV16 infection, not prevalent. The data derive from a study of T cells in women clearing cervical HPV infection. Whole-study context: Controls were women whose single incident HPV16 infection cleared within 12 months without precancer or cancer. Case blood drawn at lesion detection; control blood after infection cleared.

V lost 5 bases and J lost 9, with 20 bases in between. This CDR3 comprises 15 residues. CDR1 and CDR2 from the germline V gene are SGHNT and YENEEA. This clonotype was obtained from a woman between 18 and 70 years old with a cervical HPV16 infection that either progressed to CIN3+ or cleared (not recorded which). V and J are TRBV11-3 and TRBJ2-1, with D perhaps matching TRBD1 (5 bases). The sample was blood buffy coat. The part of the CDR3 DNA that was read is TGTGCCAGCAGCAAAAATGGGGCAGGGCTGGGTGAG. Translated: CASSKNGAGLGE. The whole CDR3 sequence reads CASSKNGAGLGEQFF.